This T cell receptor (beta chain) was sequenced during a study of T cell repertoires in cytomegalovirus infection (dated by TCRdb to the late 2010s). Study-wide context: Peptide stimulations targeted recently identified HLA-C-restricted CMV epitopes, whose presentation resists viral immunomodulation, together with well-studied HLA-B-restricted epitopes. Because public TCR beta signatures pointed to carriage of CMV infection together with the matching HLA type, the HLA type of each donor mattered for the analysis.

The sample's treatment or condition label, in plain terms: in vitro stimulation with specific CMV peptide epitopes to enrich CMV-specific T cells. This clonotype occurred a few times. Its antigen remains unidentified. Nothing much larger sits one base from this clone, and base qualities are not available. Including the terminal cysteine and phenylalanine, the CDR3 comprises 12 residues. This entry keeps only the CDR3 DNA: 36 bases, framed from base 1. Trimming removed 5 bases from V and 7 bases from J, leaving 11 bases between the germline ends. The run used an Illumina HiSeq 1500. Through fastp at Q25 and MiXCR, TCRdb rebuilt clones from the public reads, retaining in-frame beta chains. Each record represents a unique CDR3 protein, reported with the most common genes and DNA among its rows. The sample data list 550,000 to 850,000 distinct CDR3 sequences, and roughly 33% of these were observed just once. The top ten hold about 20% of the sample.

What the authors observed across the whole study: In the ex vivo response, HLA-C-restricted CMV-specific TCR beta clonotypes were dominant, and in two of eight donors the single most frequent clonotype came from this HLA-C-restricted group. In both this cohort and an independent approximately 350-donor cohort, the cumulative frequency of public TCR beta family members distinguished carriers of CMV infection plus the relevant HLA type.

The receptor's source is a human donor in good health (CMV status not recorded). Some clones in this sample may be carry-over from other donors' samples. This chain is built from TRBV12-3 or TRBV12-4 and TRBJ1-1; the D gene is perhaps TRBD1, on 6 matching bases. The sequencing here drew on cultured PBMCs, taken from culture after CMV antigen stimulation. The CDR3 reads CASSTGLGEAFF. The nucleotide sequence is TGTGCCAGCAGTACAGGGCTGGGTGAAGCTTTCTTT.